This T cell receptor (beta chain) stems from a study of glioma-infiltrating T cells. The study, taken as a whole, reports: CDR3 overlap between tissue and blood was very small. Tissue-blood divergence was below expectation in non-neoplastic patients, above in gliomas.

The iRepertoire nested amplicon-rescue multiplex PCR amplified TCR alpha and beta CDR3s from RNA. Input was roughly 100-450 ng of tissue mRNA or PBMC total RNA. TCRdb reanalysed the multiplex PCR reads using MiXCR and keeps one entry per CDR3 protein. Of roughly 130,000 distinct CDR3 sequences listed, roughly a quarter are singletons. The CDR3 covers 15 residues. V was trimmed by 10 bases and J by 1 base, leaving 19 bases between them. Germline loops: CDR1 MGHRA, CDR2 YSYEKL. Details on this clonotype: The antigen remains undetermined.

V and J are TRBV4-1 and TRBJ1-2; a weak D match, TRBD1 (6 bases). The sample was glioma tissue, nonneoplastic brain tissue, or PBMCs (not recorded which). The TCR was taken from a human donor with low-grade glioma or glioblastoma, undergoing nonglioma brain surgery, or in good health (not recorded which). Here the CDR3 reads CATREAGDFNYGYTF. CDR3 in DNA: TGCGCCACCAGGGAGGCAGGGGACTTTAACTATGGCTACACCTTC.